This T cell receptor beta chain originates from a study of Graves' ophthalmopathy and Graves' hyperthyroidism. Uncontrolled infections, other autoimmune diseases, pregnancy or lactation barred patients from enrollment. The diagnosis combined clinical symptoms, thyroxine, TRAb, thyroid ultrasound and orbital computed tomography scans. This CDR3 has 13 amino acids. Between the trimmed V and J ends, which lost 6 bases and 10 bases, there was a span of 18 bases. RNA transcripts yielded amplified TCR beta CDR3 regions. HTBI primers were used in a first-round RT-PCR, which preceded a second-round multiplex PCR. TCRdb ran MiXCR on the multiplex PCR reads and lists one entry per CDR3 protein. The sample records about 740,000 distinct CDR3 sequences, 35% to 50% being singletons. This clonotype was seen ten or more times. The antigen is undetermined. Study-wide findings and caveats: In blood, most expanded thyroid clonotypes above 0.001 frequency were also detected.

Specimen: peripheral blood. The clonotype was recovered from an adult man with Graves' ophthalmopathy. This rearrangement joins TRBV12-3 or TRBV12-4 to TRBJ2-5; weak D call: TRBD2 (7 bases). CDR3 coding DNA: TGTGCCAGCAGACGGGGGGCACGCGTTGACCAGTACTTC. Its translation: CASRRGARVDQYF.